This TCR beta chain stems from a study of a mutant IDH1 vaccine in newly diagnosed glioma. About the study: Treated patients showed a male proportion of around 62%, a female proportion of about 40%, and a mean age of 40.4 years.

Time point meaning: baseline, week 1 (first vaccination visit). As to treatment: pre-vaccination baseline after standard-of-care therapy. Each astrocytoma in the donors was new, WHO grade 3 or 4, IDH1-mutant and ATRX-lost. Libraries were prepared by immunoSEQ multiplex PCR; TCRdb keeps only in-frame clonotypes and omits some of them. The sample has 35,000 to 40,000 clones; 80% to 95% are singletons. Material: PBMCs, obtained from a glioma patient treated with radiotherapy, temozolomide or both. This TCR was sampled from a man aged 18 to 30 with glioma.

This CDR3 is CASSLAGGNQPQHF. The CDR3 nucleotides read TGCGCCAGCAGCTTGGCAGGGGGAAATCAGCCCCAGCATTTT. The chain uses TRBV5-1 and TRBJ1-5; 7 positions agree with TRBD1. Germline loops: CDR1 SGHRS, CDR2 YFSETQ. CDR3 length: 14 amino acids. After removal of 0 bases from V and 4 bases from J, the junction contained 1 base not matched to a gene.